Listed below are T cell receptor beta chains from one sample, sequenced in a study of T cell responses to AZD1222 COVID-19 vaccine. Sequencing used immunoSEQ multiplex PCR; TCRdb keeps in-frame clones, though not all of them. The sample holds roughly 100,000 clones; around 83% are singletons and the top ten take more than 4.5%. The sequences come from peripheral blood, collected on day 0 of AZD1222 vaccination. These receptors were collected from an adult in good health. CDR3s include the opening cysteine and the closing phenylalanine or tryptophan. The D gene is left open where the match is weak.

D	V	J	DNA	CDR3
NA	TRBV6-5	TRBJ1-6	TGTGCCAGCAGTTACTCGAGCAGTTATTCACCCCTCCACTTT	CASSYSSSYSPLHF
TRBD1	TRBV30	TRBJ1-2	TGTGCCTGGAGATCGACAGGGGATGGCTACACCTTC	CAWRSTGDGYTF
NA	TRBV28	TRBJ1-5	TGTGCCAGCAGTTTAGGGGGCGGGGGGAATCAGCCCCAGCATTTT	CASSLGGGGNQPQHF
TRBD1	TRBV5-1	TRBJ1-1	TGCGCCAGCAGCCTCGGGACAGGGAGACTGGCTTTCTTT	CASSLGTGRLAFF
NA	TRBV4-1	TRBJ1-5	TGCGCCAGCAGCCTCGCACCAGTTAGCAATCAGCCCCAGCATTTT	CASSLAPVSNQPQHF
NA	TRBV13	TRBJ2-5	TGTGCCAGCAGCCAGAGGTGGGTCGGTCAAGAGACCCAGTACTTC	CASSQRWVGQETQYF
TRBD1	TRBV7-8	TRBJ1-2	TGTGCCAGCAGCGCAGGGGGGACATATGGCTACACCTTC	CASSAGGTYGYTF
NA	TRBV28	TRBJ2-2	TGTGCCAGCAGTTCCAAGGACGCGAACACCGGGGAGCTGTTTTTT	CASSSKDANTGELFF
NA	TRBV5-1	TRBJ2-2	TGCGCCAGCAGCCCTCAGGGGCCCACCGGGGAGCTGTTTTTT	CASSPQGPTGELFF
TRBD1	TRBV6-6	TRBJ1-4	TGTGCCAGCAGACTCCAGGACAGGGGGGGTGAAAAACTGTTTTTT	CASRLQDRGGEKLFF
TRBD1	TRBV6-2/TRBV6-3	TRBJ1-5	TGTGCCAGCAGTTATACTTTAGGACAGGGAGACAATCAGCCCCAGCATTTT	CASSYTLGQGDNQPQHF